The sample holds many counts of the clone carrying this TCR beta chain. These data come from a study of T-cell reconstitution after alpha-beta-depleted transplantation in children. Losses at the gene ends were 1 base for V and 9 bases for J; bases not matched to a gene: 5. CDR3 length: 14 amino acids. Germline V CDR1 and CDR2: SQVTM, ANQGSEA. The authors prepared the TCRbeta library with unique molecular identifiers. In TCRdb, the PCR reads were re-called with MiXCR into one record per CDR3 protein. The sample yields approximately 83,000 distinct CDR3 sequences, 7% to 9% seen once. The sequence was obtained from a human donor who donated a stem cell graft to a child with congenital amegakaryocytic thrombocytopenia. The specimen comprised PBMCs from the stem cell graft donor, sampled from the stem cell graft. The V call is TRBV29-1, the J call TRBJ2-1, with TRBD2 matching 11 bases. The CDR3 is CSVEGTSGSLEQFF. The DNA for the CDR3 is TGCAGCGTTGAAGGTACTAGCGGGAGTCTTGAGCAGTTCTTC.